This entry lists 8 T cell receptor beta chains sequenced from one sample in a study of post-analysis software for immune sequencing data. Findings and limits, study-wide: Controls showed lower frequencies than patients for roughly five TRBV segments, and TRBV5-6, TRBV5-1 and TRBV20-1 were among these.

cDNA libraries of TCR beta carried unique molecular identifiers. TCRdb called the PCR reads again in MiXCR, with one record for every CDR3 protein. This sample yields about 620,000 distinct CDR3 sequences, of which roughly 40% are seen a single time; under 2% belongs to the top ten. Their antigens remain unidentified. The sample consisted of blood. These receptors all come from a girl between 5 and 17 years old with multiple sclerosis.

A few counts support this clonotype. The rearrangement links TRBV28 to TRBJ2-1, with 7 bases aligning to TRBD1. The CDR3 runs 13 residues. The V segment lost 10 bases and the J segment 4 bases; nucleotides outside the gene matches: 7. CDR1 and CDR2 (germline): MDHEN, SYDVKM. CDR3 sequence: CAIQEGAYNEQFF. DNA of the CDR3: TGTGCCATCCAAGAGGGGGCGTACAATGAGCAGTTCTTC.

This CDR3 reads CASSQSLTYEQYF. Here the CDR3 DNA reads TGTGCCAGCAGCCAAAGCCTTACCTACGAGCAGTACTTC. This sequence joins TRBV3-1 and TRBJ2-7, with D unresolved. With 2 bases removed from V and 2 bases from J, the gap between germline ends came to 7 bases. From germline, CDR1 is LGHDT and CDR2 YNNKEL (reference sequence). This CDR3 contains 13 residues.

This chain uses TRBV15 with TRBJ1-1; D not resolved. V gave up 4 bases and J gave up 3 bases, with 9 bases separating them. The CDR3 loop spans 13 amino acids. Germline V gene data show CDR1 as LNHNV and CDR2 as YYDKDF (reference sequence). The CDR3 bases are TGTGCCACCAGCATCCCGAGATACACTGAAGCTTTCTTT. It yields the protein CATSIPRYTEAFF.

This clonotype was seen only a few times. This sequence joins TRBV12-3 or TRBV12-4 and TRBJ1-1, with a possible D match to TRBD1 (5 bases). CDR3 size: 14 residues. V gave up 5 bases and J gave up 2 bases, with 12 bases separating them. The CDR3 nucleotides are TGTGCCAGCAGTCCCGACAGACCTAACACTGAAGCTTTCTTT. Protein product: CASSPDRPNTEAFF.

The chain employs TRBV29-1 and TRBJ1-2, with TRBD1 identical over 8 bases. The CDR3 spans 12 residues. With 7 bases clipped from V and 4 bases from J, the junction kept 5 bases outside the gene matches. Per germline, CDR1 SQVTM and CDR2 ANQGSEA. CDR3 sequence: CSDEDRAYGYTF. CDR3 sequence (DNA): TGCAGCGACGAGGACAGGGCCTATGGCTACACCTTC.

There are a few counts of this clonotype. The CDR3: CSARTGGIADTQYF. Here the CDR3 DNA reads TGCAGTGCTAGGACAGGGGGCATCGCAGATACGCAGTATTTT. The V and J genes are TRBV20-1 and TRBJ2-3; 10 bases map to TRBD1. In germline, CDR1 is DFQATT, CDR2 SNEGSKA (reference sequence). After removal of 3 bases from V and 4 bases from J, the junction contained 4 bases not matched to a gene. This CDR3 is built from 14 residues.

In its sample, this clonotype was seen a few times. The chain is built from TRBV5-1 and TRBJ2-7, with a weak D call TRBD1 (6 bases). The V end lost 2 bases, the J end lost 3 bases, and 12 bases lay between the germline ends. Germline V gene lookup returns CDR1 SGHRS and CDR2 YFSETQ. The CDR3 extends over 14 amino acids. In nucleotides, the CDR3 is TGCGCCAGCAGCTTCAGGGGACCACACTACGAGCAGTACTTC. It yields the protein CASSFRGPHYEQYF.

CDR3 nucleotides: TGCAGTGCTAGCCAGGGACTCAGCTCCTACAATGAGCAGTTCTTC. Its protein is CSASQGLSSYNEQFF. The chain is built from TRBV20-1 and TRBJ2-1, with a weak D call TRBD2 (6 bases). Germline lookup yields CDR1 DFQATT and CDR2 SNEGSKA (reference sequence). The CDR3 extends over 15 amino acids. Trimming stripped 3 bases from V and 0 bases from J, with 12 bases between.